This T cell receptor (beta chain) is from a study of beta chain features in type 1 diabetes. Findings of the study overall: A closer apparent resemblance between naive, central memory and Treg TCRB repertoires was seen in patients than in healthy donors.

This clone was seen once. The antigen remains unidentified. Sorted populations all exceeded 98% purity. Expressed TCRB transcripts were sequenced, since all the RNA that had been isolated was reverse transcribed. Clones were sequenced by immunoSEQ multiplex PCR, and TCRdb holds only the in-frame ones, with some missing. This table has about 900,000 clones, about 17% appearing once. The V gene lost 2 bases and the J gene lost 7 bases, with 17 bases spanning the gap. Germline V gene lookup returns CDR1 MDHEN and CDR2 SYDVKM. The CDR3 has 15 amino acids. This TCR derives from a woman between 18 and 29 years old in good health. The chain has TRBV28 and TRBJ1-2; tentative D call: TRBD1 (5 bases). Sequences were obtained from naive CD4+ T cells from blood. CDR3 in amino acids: CASSLGLDTRRGYTF. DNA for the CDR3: TGTGCCAGCAGTTTAGGCCTGGACACCCGACGTGGCTACACCTTC.